The 15 T cell receptor beta chains listed next were all sequenced from one sample in a study of blood T cell repertoires in COVID-19. Some clones are missing from TCRdb's copy, which holds only in-frame ones; the method was immunoSEQ multiplex PCR. The sample includes approximately 130,000 clones, 65% to 85% seen only once; the top ten take 5.5% to 6%. Sequences were obtained from peripheral blood. The receptors stem from a man at least 80 years old with active or convalescent COVID-19.

CDR3 sequence reads: CASSMDRRGNEKLFF. CDR3 DNA sequence: TGTGCCAGTAGTATGGACAGGCGCGGTAATGAAAAACTGTTTTTT. The V call is TRBV19, the J call TRBJ1-4, with 7 nucleotides matching TRBD1. Losses at the gene ends were 3 bases for V and 4 bases for J; bases not matched to a gene: 5. Germline V gene data show CDR1 as LNHDA and CDR2 as SQIVND (reference sequence). The CDR3 covers 15 residues.

The V call is TRBV5-6, the J call TRBJ1-3; TRBD1 agrees at 11 bases. V trimming: 4 bases; J trimming: 0 bases; junction bases outside the gene matches: 12. The CDR3 is made up of 19 amino acids. CDR1 is SGHDT, CDR2 YYEEEE, per germline. The CDR3 region has the DNA TGTGCCAGCAGCCTCTGGACAGGGGGCACGGTGTCCTCTGGAAACACCATATATTTT. Translating gives CASSLWTGGTVSSGNTIYF.

This clone has a single count. The chain employs TRBV6-6 and TRBJ2-5, with D possibly being TRBD1 or TRBD2 (5 bases each). Trimming cost V 7 bases and J 5 bases, with 14 bases left between them. This CDR3 spans 13 amino acids. From germline, CDR1 is MNHNY and CDR2 SVGAGI (reference sequence). The CDR3 DNA follows: TGTGCCAGCACTCGGGGCCCTCTCGAGACCCAGTACTTC. Its translation: CASTRGPLETQYF.

Comment on this clone: This specimen includes other DNA sequences encoding the same CDR3. This chain joins TRBV3-1 (or the pseudogene TRBV3-2) and TRBJ2-2, with 9 bases fitting TRBD1. The CDR3 contains 15 residues. With 1 base clipped from V and 5 bases from J, the junction kept 2 bases outside the gene matches. The V gene's germline CDR1 is LGHDT and CDR2 YNNKEL (reference sequence). The CDR3 region is CASSQGTGDTGELFF. Written as DNA, the CDR3 is TGTGCCAGCAGCCAAGGGACAGGGGATACCGGGGAGCTGTTTTTT.

The chain uses TRBV7-2 and TRBJ1-4; tentative D call: TRBD1 (5 bases). V dropped 5 bases and J dropped 4 bases, with 8 bases sitting between them. The CDR3 has 13 residues. The germline CDR1 and CDR2 sequences are SGHTA and FQGNSA. The CDR3 DNA sequence: TGTGCCAGCAGCCGACAGTATAATGAAAAACTGTTTTTT. Protein product: CASSRQYNEKLFF.

The chain carries TRBV6-2 or TRBV6-3 and TRBJ2-1; 7 bases match TRBD2. Trimming removed 6 bases from V and 4 bases from J; junction bases left unmatched: 12. Germline V gene data show CDR1 as MNHEY and CDR2 as SVGEGT. The CDR3 is 16 residues long. CDR3 sequence: CASRPLGAGVYNEQFF. In DNA, the CDR3 is TGTGCCAGCAGACCTCTGGGCGCGGGGGTTTACAATGAGCAGTTCTTC.

The chain joins TRBV28 to TRBJ1-6, with D hard to call. CDR3 size: 12 residues. The germline V and J ends were trimmed by 6 bases and 9 bases, with 9 bases remaining between them. Germline CDR1 is MDHEN and CDR2 is SYDVKM. Here the CDR3 DNA reads TGTGCCAGCAGGGGTAGAGGTTCACCCCTCCACTTT. Translating it yields CASRGRGSPLHF.

V is TRBV5-8 and J is TRBJ2-7; D perhaps matches TRBD1 (5 bases). There are 15 residues in the CDR3. Germline-derived CDR1 and CDR2 are SGHTS and YDEGEE. V was cut by 2 bases and J by 2 bases, with 14 bases left in between. CDR3 residues: CASSFSPGPPYEQYF. As DNA, the CDR3 is TGTGCCAGCAGCTTTTCCCCAGGGCCCCCCTACGAGCAGTACTTC.

The rearrangement uses TRBV28 and TRBJ2-2; 8 positions match TRBD1. The CDR3 contains 14 residues. The germline CDR1 and CDR2 sequences are MDHEN and SYDVKM. Trimming took 5 bases from V and 4 from J; bases not matched to a gene: 3. The CDR3 DNA reads as TGTGCCAGCAGTACGACAGGGGCCACCGGGGAGCTGTTTTTT. This gives the protein CASSTTGATGELFF.

The chain recombines TRBV29-1 with TRBJ1-5, with 7 bases identical to TRBD1. The germline gives CDR1 SQVTM, CDR2 ANQGSEA. J gave up 0 bases and V 7 bases, and 3 bases lay outside the gene matches. CDR3 length: 13 amino acids. CDR3 bases: TGCAGCGAGACAGGGTATAGCAATCAGCCCCAGCATTTT. Translating it yields CSETGYSNQPQHF.

The chain is built from TRBV6-5 and TRBJ1-3; 7 bases agree with TRBD1. This CDR3 has 16 residues. Germline assignment: CDR1 MNHEY and CDR2 SVGAGI. Trimming cost V 2 bases and J 0 bases; bases outside gene matches: 4. The CDR3: CASSYSDRASGNTIYF. As DNA, the CDR3 is TGTGCCAGCAGTTACAGCGACAGGGCCTCTGGAAACACCATATATTTT.

The gene calls are TRBV28 and TRBJ2-5; 7 positions agree with TRBD2. V dropped 5 bases and J dropped 2; count of bases not matched to a gene: 11. Germline V gene lookup returns CDR1 MDHEN and CDR2 SYDVKM. The CDR3 sequence is 16 residues long. CDR3 nucleotide sequence: TGTGCCAGCAGTCCCATTGCGGGAGTTGGTCAAGAGACCCAGTACTTC. Translating it yields CASSPIAGVGQETQYF.

This clone was seen a single time. V gene TRBV29-1 combines with J gene TRBJ1-3; D not resolved. The CDR3 contains 14 residues. Germline values: CDR1 SQVTM, CDR2 ANQGSEA. V gave up 3 bases and J gave up 0 bases, with 9 bases separating them. The CDR3 spells CSVEGQRSGNTIYF. DNA of the CDR3: TGCAGCGTTGAGGGTCAGCGCTCTGGAAACACCATATATTTT.

This clone was seen a few times. The V gene is TRBV7-6, the J gene TRBJ2-7; 9 bases match TRBD1. This CDR3 has 14 amino acids. Trimming removed 5 bases from V and 4 bases from J; junction bases left unmatched: 6. Looked up from germline, CDR1 is SGHVS and CDR2 is FNYEAQ. The CDR3 is CASSMGQGGYEQYF. In DNA form, the CDR3 reads TGTGCCAGCAGCATGGGACAGGGTGGTTACGAGCAGTACTTC.

This clone was detected only once. The rearrangement links TRBV18 to TRBJ2-7; 8 nucleotides align to TRBD2. Germline CDR1 and CDR2: KGHSH and LQKENI. The CDR3 length is 14 residues. Losses at the gene ends were 3 bases for V and 4 bases for J; bases not matched to a gene: 5. In DNA, the CDR3 is TGTGCCAGCTCACCCGGGGGGGGTTCATACGAGCAGTACTTC. As protein: CASSPGGGSYEQYF.